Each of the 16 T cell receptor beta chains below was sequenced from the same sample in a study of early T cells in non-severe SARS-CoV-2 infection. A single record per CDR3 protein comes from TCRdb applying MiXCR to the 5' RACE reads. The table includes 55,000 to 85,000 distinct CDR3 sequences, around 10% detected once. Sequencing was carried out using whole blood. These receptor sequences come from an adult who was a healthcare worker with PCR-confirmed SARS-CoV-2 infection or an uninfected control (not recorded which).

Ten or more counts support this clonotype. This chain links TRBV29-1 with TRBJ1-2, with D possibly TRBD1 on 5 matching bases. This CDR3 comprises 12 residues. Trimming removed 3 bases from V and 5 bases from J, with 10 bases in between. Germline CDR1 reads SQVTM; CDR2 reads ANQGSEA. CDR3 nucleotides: TGCAGCGTTGAGGCGACAGAGTATGGCTACACCTTC. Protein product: CSVEATEYGYTF. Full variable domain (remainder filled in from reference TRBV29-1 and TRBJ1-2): SAVISQKPSRDICQRGTSLTIQCQVDSQVTMMFWYRQQPGQSLTLIATANQGSEATYESGFVIDKFPISRPNLTFSTLTVSNMSPEDSSIYLCSVEATEYGYTFGSGTRLTVV.

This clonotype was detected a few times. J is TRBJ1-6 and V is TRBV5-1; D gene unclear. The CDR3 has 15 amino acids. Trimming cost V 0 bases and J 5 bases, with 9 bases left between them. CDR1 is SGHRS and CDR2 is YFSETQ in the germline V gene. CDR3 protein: CASSLATTNNSPLHF. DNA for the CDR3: TGCGCCAGCAGCTTGGCAACAACCAATAATTCACCCCTCCACTTT.

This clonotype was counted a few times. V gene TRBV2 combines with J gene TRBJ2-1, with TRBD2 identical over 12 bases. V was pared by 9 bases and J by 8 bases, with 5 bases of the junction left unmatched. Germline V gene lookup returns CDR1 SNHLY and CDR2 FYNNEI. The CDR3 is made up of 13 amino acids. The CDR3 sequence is CASVRLAGDEQFF. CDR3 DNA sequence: TGTGCCAGTGTCAGACTAGCGGGAGATGAGCAGTTCTTC. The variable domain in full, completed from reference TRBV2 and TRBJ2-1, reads EPEVTQTPSHQVTQMGQEVILRCVPISNHLYFYWYRQILGQKVEFLVSFYNNEISEKSEIFDDQFSVERPDGSNFTLKIRSTKLEDSAMYFCASVRLAGDEQFFGPGTRLTVL.

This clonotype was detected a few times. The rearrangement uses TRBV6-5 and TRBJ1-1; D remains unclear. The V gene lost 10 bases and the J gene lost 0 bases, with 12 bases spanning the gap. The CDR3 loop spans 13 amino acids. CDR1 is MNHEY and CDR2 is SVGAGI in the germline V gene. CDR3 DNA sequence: TGTGCCACCGCTTGGACCCTGAACACTGAAGCTTTCTTT. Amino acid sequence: CATAWTLNTEAFF.

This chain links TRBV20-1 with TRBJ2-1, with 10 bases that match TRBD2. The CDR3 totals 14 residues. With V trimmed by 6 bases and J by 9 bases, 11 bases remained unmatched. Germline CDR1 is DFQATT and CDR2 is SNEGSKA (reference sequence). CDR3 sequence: CSASSGGAGSEQFF. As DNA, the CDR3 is TGCAGTGCCTCCAGCGGGGGGGCCGGTAGTGAGCAGTTCTTC.

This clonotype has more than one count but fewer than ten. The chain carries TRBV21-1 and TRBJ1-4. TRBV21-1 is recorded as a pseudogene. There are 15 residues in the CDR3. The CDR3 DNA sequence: TGTGCCAGCAGCCTCCCACAGAAATCTAATGAAAAACTGTTTTTT. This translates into CASSLPQKSNEKLFF.

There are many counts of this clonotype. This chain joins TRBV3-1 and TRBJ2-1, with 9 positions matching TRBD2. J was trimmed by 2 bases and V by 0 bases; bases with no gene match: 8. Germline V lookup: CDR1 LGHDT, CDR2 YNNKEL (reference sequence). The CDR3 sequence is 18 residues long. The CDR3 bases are TGTGCCAGCAGCCAAGATCAGTGGCGGGAGGGGACCTACAATGAGCAGTTCTTC. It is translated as CASSQDQWREGTYNEQFF.

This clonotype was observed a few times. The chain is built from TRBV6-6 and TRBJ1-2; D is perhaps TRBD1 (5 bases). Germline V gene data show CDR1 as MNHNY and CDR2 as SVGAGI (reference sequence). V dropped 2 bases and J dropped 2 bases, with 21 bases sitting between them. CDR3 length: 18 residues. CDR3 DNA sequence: TGTGCCAGCAGTTACGTCGGGCAGGGCGGTTCGGGGAACTATGGCTACACCTTC. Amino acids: CASSYVGQGGSGNYGYTF.

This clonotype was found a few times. The CDR3 nucleotides read TGTGCCAGCTCATCTCAAGGGACAGACGGCACTGAAGCTTTCTTT. It codes for CASSSQGTDGTEAFF. The chain is built from TRBV18 and TRBJ1-1, with 7 bases identical to TRBD1. The germline gives CDR1 KGHSH, CDR2 LQKENI. V shed 5 bases, J shed 4 bases, and the junction held 10 bases outside the gene matches. The CDR3 is made up of 15 amino acids.

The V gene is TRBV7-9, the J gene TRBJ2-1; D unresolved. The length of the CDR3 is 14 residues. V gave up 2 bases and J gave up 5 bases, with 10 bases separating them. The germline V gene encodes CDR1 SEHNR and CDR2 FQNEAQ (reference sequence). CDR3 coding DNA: TGTGCCAGCAGCTTACGACCCACACACAATGAGCAGTTCTTC. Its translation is CASSLRPTHNEQFF.

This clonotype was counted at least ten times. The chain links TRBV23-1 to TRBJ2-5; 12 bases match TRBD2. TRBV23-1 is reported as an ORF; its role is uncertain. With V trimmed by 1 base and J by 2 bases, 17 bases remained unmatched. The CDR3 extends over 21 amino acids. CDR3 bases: TGCGCCAGCAGTCAATTCCGCGGGACAGGGTCGGGACTAGCGGGTCAAGAGACCCAGTACTTC. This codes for CASSQFRGTGSGLAGQETQYF.

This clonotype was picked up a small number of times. In nucleotides, the CDR3 is TGTGCCAGCAGCTCCCGGACAGGAGAAGAGACCCAGTACTTC. It translates to CASSSRTGEETQYF. This chain connects TRBV7-9 to TRBJ2-5, with 7 nucleotides matching TRBD1. The CDR3 loop spans 14 amino acids. Trimming removed 4 bases from V and 3 bases from J; junction bases left unmatched: 5. Germline CDR1 reads SEHNR; CDR2 reads FQNEAQ (reference sequence).

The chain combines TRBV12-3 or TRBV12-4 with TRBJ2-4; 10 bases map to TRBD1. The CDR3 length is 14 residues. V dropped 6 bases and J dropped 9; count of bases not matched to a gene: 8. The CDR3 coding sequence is TGTGCCAGCAGGGATGACAGGGGGCTGACCATTCAGTACTTC. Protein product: CASRDDRGLTIQYF.

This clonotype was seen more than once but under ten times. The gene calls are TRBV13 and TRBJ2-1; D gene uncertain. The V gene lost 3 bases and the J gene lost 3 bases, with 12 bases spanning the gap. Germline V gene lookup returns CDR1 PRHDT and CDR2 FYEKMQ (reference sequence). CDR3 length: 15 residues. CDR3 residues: CASSFLSLVYNEQFF. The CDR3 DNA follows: TGTGCCAGCAGCTTCCTGTCGCTAGTCTACAATGAGCAGTTCTTC.

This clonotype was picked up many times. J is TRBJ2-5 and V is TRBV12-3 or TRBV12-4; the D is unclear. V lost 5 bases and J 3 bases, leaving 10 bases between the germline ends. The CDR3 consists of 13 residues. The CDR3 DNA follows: TGTGCCAGCAGTCACAACCCAGAAGAGACCCAGTACTTC. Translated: CASSHNPEETQYF.

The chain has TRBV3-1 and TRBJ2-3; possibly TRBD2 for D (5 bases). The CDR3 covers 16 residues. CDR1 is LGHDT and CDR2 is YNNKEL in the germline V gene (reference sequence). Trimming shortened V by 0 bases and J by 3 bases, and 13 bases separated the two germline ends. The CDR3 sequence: CASSQDRRQGTDTQYF. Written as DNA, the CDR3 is TGTGCCAGCAGCCAAGACAGGAGGCAAGGGACAGATACGCAGTATTTT.